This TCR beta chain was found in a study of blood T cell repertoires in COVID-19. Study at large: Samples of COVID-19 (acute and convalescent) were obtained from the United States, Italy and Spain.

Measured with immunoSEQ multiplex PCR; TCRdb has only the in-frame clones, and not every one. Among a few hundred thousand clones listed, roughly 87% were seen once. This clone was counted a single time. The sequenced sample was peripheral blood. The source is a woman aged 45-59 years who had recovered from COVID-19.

The CDR3 DNA follows: TGTGCCAGCAGTTACTCCGCCCGGGGGGGCAAGGGGGAGCTGTTTTTT. Amino acids: CASSYSARGGKGELFF. The gene calls are TRBV6-6 and TRBJ2-2, with 8 positions matching TRBD2. The germline V gene encodes CDR1 MNHNY and CDR2 SVGAGI (reference sequence). CDR3 length: 16 amino acids. The ends lost 0 bases at V and 8 bases at J; junction bases unmatched: 8.